This TCR beta chain was captured in a study of T cell responses to AZD1222 COVID-19 vaccine. Study results and caveats: Clonal diversity may have been underestimated, and the donors were mostly white British, with more females than males.

Remarks on this clone: What it binds is unknown.

This CDR3 has 13 amino acids. The data were produced by immunoSEQ multiplex PCR, yet TCRdb's version contains in-frame clones alone and is incomplete. The repertoire holds 160,000 or so clones, over 85% seen once, with about 2.8% in the top ten. The V call is TRBV21-1, the J call TRBJ1-3; the table's TRBD1 call for D was not verified on the DNA. TRBV21-1 is described as a pseudogene. The receptor comes from an adult in good health. The sequencing here drew on peripheral blood, taken on day 0 of AZD1222 vaccination. CDR3: CASTTGDGNTIYF. Written as DNA, the CDR3 is TGTGCCAGCACCACAGGGGACGGAAACACCATATATTTT.